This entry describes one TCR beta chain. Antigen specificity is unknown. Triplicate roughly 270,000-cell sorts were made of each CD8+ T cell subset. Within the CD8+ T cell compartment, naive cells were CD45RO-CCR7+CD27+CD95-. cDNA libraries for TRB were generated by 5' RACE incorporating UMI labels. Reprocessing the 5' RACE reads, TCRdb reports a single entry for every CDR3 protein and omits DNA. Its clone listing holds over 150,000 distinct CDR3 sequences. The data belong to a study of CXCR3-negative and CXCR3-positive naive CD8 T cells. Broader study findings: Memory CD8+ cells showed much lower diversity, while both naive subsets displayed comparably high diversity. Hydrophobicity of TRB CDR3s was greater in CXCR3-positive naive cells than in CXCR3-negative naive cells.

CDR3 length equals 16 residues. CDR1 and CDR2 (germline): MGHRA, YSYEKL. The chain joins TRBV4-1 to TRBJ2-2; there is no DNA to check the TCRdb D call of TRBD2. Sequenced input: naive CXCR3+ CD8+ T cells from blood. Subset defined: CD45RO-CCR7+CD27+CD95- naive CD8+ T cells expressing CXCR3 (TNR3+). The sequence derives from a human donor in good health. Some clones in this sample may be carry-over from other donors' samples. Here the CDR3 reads CASSQEGGRATGELFF.